A single sample is the source of the 30 T cell receptor beta chains below, sequenced in a study of OX40 agonist ivuxolimab in advanced cancers. Receptor amplification or capture employed the immunoSEQ multiplex PCR assay. This immuneACCESS table, as held by TCRdb, lists in-frame sequences with V and J called but not all clones. Of the missing ones, under half trace to an unresolved V gene in checked studies; the others have no known cause. Present in this sample are 55,000 to 75,000 clones, roughly 89% of which were seen just once. Roughly 1.1% of the sample is taken by the ten largest. The starting material was CD4+ or CD8+ T cells sorted from blood, obtained in a trial of the OX40 agonist ivuxolimab. All receptors derive from an adult with an advanced solid tumor such as melanoma, head and neck, liver or kidney cancer.

The V gene is TRBV6-1, the J gene TRBJ1-5; D is perhaps TRBD1 (6 bases). Trimming took 6 bases from V and 8 from J, leaving 14 bases between them. Germline CDR1 is MNHNS and CDR2 is SASEGT. This CDR3 has 13 residues. DNA of the CDR3: TGTGCCAGCAGCCAGGGGTCGGAGAAGCCCCAGCATTTT. This encodes CASSQGSEKPQHF.

The chain uses TRBV20-1 and TRBJ1-2; possible D gene TRBD1, 5 bases. This CDR3 spans 11 amino acids. Germline values: CDR1 DFQATT, CDR2 SNEGSKA (reference sequence). Trimming took 3 bases from V and 4 from J, leaving 6 bases between them. The CDR3 is CSARDIYGYTF. The CDR3, as DNA: TGCAGTGCTAGGGACATCTATGGCTACACCTTC.

On this clone: The junction differs from germline at one of its ends, possibly a read error. The chain combines TRBV19 with TRBJ2-5; 8 positions match TRBD1. Germline-derived CDR1 and CDR2 are LNHDA and SQIVND (reference sequence). This CDR3 spans 13 amino acids. The CDR3 DNA sequence: TGTGCCAGTAGTTTAGACAGGGGTGAGACCCAGTACTTC. Its protein product is CASSLDRGETQYF.

This rearrangement joins TRBV5-1 to TRBJ2-1, with D perhaps assigned TRBD1 or TRBD2 (5 bases each). V lost 3 bases and J 4 bases, leaving 14 bases between the germline ends. The CDR3 is 15 residues long. Germline CDR1 and CDR2: SGHRS and YFSETQ. The CDR3 is CASSSGTGPYNEQFF. CDR3 DNA sequence: TGCGCCAGCAGCTCCGGGACGGGACCTTACAATGAGCAGTTCTTC.

The rearrangement links TRBV2 to TRBJ1-1, with 9 bases identical to TRBD1. V shed 5 bases, J shed 4 bases, and the junction held 8 bases outside the gene matches. The V gene's germline CDR1 is SNHLY and CDR2 FYNNEI. The CDR3 spans 15 residues. The CDR3: CASSILNRGPTEAFF. As DNA, the CDR3 is TGTGCCAGCAGTATCCTCAACAGGGGGCCCACTGAAGCTTTCTTT.

The genes are TRBV6-5 and TRBJ2-7; 11 nucleotides align to TRBD1. The V gene end was trimmed by 6 bases and the J gene end by 4 bases; junction bases not matched to a gene: 8. Per germline, CDR1 MNHEY and CDR2 SVGAGI. The CDR3 extends over 15 amino acids. The CDR3 loop reads CASSHLGTGGYEQYF. In nucleotides, the CDR3 is TGTGCCAGCAGCCACCTAGGGACAGGGGGATACGAGCAGTACTTC.

The chain combines TRBV7-2 with TRBJ2-1; D not certain. With 3 bases removed from V and 0 bases from J, the gap between germline ends came to 6 bases. CDR1 is SGHTA, CDR2 FQGNSA, per germline. This CDR3 comprises 14 residues. In DNA, the CDR3 is TGTGCCAGCAGCTTGGAAAGCTCCTACAATGAGCAGTTCTTC. It is translated as CASSLESSYNEQFF.

This chain links TRBV15 with TRBJ1-5, with 7 bases matching TRBD1. Germline values: CDR1 LNHNV, CDR2 YYDKDF (reference sequence). The length of the CDR3 is 15 residues. V lost 2 bases and J lost 8; bases outside the gene matches: 9. DNA for the CDR3: TGTGCCACCAGCAGACCCGACAGGGCCGGGAAGCCCCAGCATTTT. It codes for CATSRPDRAGKPQHF. The full variable domain, rest sourced from reference TRBV15 and TRBJ1-5, is DAMVIQNPRYQVTQFGKPVTLSCSQTLNHNVMYWYQQKSSQAPKLLFHYYDKDFNNEADTPDNFQSRRPNTSFCFLDIRSPGLGDTAMYLCATSRPDRAGKPQHFGDGTRLSIL.

CDR3 loop: CASVSTGNTGELFF. CDR3 DNA sequence: TGTGCCAGCGTCTCTACAGGGAACACCGGGGAGCTGTTTTTT. V and J are TRBV6-1 and TRBJ2-2; a possible D gene is TRBD1 (5 bases). Trimming pared 8 bases from V and 1 base from J, leaving 11 bases between. CDR1 is MNHNS and CDR2 is SASEGT in the germline V gene. The CDR3 has 14 residues.

This sequence joins TRBV5-5 and TRBJ1-1, with no clear D. CDR3 length: 14 residues. CDR1 SGHKS and CDR2 YYEKEE come from the germline V gene (reference sequence). Trimming shortened V by 0 bases and J by 0 bases, and 6 bases separated the two germline ends. The CDR3 DNA reads as TGTGCCAGCAGCTTGGTCAGCATGAACACTGAAGCTTTCTTT. Its translation: CASSLVSMNTEAFF.

The chain links TRBV30 to TRBJ2-7; TRBD1 might be the D (6 bases). The germline V gene encodes CDR1 GTSNPN and CDR2 SVGIG (reference sequence). The V end was cut by 1 base, the J end by 5 bases, with 15 bases between. This CDR3 region has 14 residues. The DNA for the CDR3 is TGTGCCTGGAGTGCGAAGGGGGTATTCGACGAGCAGTACTTC. It is translated as CAWSAKGVFDEQYF.

The CDR3 DNA follows: TGTGCCAGCAGCTTAGTGGCACAGGGTGGTGGCTACACCTTC. The encoded protein is CASSLVAQGGGYTF. The gene calls are TRBV7-8 and TRBJ1-2; possibly TRBD1 for D (6 bases). V was pared by 1 base and J by 7 bases, with 13 bases between. Germline loops: CDR1 SGHVS, CDR2 FQNEAQ. CDR3 length: 14 amino acids.

Only a few counts were recorded for this clone. V and J are TRBV5-5 and TRBJ2-5; 7 nucleotides match TRBD1. CDR1 is SGHKS, CDR2 YYEKEE, per germline (reference sequence). The CDR3 sequence is 14 residues long. Trimming at V came to 3 bases and at J to 5 bases, leaving 7 bases not matched to a gene. The CDR3 region is CASSSGQAGETQYF. DNA of the CDR3: TGTGCCAGCAGCTCAGGACAGGCTGGGGAGACCCAGTACTTC.

V gene TRBV5-1 combines with J gene TRBJ2-2; a weak D match, TRBD1 (5 bases). Germline CDR1 SGHRS, CDR2 YFSETQ. CDR3 size: 14 residues. V lost 5 bases and J lost 4, with 12 bases in between. In DNA form, the CDR3 reads TGCGCCAGCAGTCCCCAGGGCAGCACCGGGGAGCTGTTTTTT. This encodes CASSPQGSTGELFF. The whole variable domain, filled in from reference TRBV5-1 and TRBJ2-2, reads KAGVTQTPRYLIKTRGQQVTLSCSPISGHRSVSWYQQTPGQGLQFLFEYFSETQRNKGNFPGRFSGRQFSNSRSEMNVSTLELGDSALYLCASSPQGSTGELFFGEGSRLTVL.

The chain combines TRBV5-1 with TRBJ1-1; 7 nucleotides align to TRBD1. Trimming removed 2 bases from V and 3 bases from J; junction bases left unmatched: 4. The length of the CDR3 is 14 residues. Germline lookup yields CDR1 SGHRS and CDR2 YFSETQ. The CDR3 region has the DNA TGCGCCAGCAGCTTAAACAGGGGCGACACTGAAGCTTTCTTT. Translation: CASSLNRGDTEAFF.

CDR3 in amino acids: CASSRTGELGYTF. DNA for the CDR3: TGTGCCAGCTCACGGACAGGGGAGCTTGGCTACACCTTC. The chain has TRBV18 and TRBJ1-2; 9 nucleotides agree with TRBD1. The CDR3 has 13 residues. Germline assignment: CDR1 KGHSH and CDR2 LQKENI. The V segment lost 4 bases and the J segment 7 bases; nucleotides outside the gene matches: 4.

This clone has just a few counts. The chain recombines TRBV19 with TRBJ1-2, with 7 bases that match TRBD1. V dropped 5 bases and J dropped 5; count of bases not matched to a gene: 8. This CDR3 is built from 14 residues. Germline values: CDR1 LNHDA, CDR2 SQIVND (reference sequence). Here the CDR3 reads CASSQTGTAYGYTF. The CDR3 DNA follows: TGTGCCAGTAGTCAAACCGGGACAGCTTATGGCTACACCTTC.

This clone was counted once. The V and J genes are TRBV18 and TRBJ1-2, with TRBD1 matching 10 bases. Germline loops: CDR1 KGHSH, CDR2 LQKENI. CDR3 length: 14 residues. The trim removed 1 base at V and 7 bases at J, leaving 3 bases unmatched. The CDR3 loop reads CASSPRGTGVGYTF. CDR3 coding DNA: TGTGCCAGCTCACCACGCGGGACAGGGGTTGGCTACACCTTC.

The chain couples TRBV5-1 to TRBJ1-3, with unresolved D. The ends were cut back, 0 bases at V and 4 bases at J, with 11 bases in the middle. Germline values: CDR1 SGHRS, CDR2 YFSETQ. This CDR3 has 15 amino acids. The CDR3 reads CASSLAGQPGNTIYF. As DNA, the CDR3 is TGCGCCAGCAGCTTGGCCGGGCAACCGGGAAACACCATATATTTT.

The chain couples TRBV6-1 to TRBJ1-1; no clear D gene. The CDR3 extends over 13 amino acids. Trimming shortened V by 7 bases and J by 1 base, and 10 bases separated the two germline ends. The germline V gene has CDR1 MNHNS and CDR2 SASEGT. The CDR3 here is CASNPGSNTEAFF. Here the CDR3 DNA reads TGTGCCAGCAACCCGGGGTCGAACACTGAAGCTTTCTTT.

This chain links TRBV14 with TRBJ2-2; possibly TRBD2 for D (6 bases). The germline CDR1 and CDR2 sequences are SGHDN and FVKESK. The CDR3 length is 17 residues. The V end was cut by 0 bases, the J end by 1 base, with 12 bases between. DNA for the CDR3: TGTGCCAGCAGCCAAGATCAGCAGCGGGTGAACACCGGGGAGCTGTTTTTT. Its protein product is CASSQDQQRVNTGELFF.

The chain joins TRBV2 to TRBJ1-5; D remains unclear. Germline-derived CDR1 and CDR2 are SNHLY and FYNNEI. This CDR3 is 16 amino acids long. Trimming removed 3 bases from V and 2 bases from J, with 14 bases in between. Here the CDR3 reads CASSEVLGRGNQPQHF. The CDR3 DNA sequence: TGTGCCAGCAGTGAGGTTCTGGGAAGGGGCAATCAGCCCCAGCATTTT.

The rearrangement uses TRBV28 and TRBJ2-3, with D possibly being TRBD1 (5 bases). Germline V gene data show CDR1 as MDHEN and CDR2 as SYDVKM. Trimming took 6 bases from V and 8 from J, leaving 9 bases between them. CDR3 length: 11 residues. This chain's CDR3 is CASSRDRTQYF. In nucleotides, the CDR3 is TGTGCCAGCAGCAGGGATCGTACGCAGTATTTT.

V and J are TRBV28 and TRBJ1-1, with 7 bases identical to TRBD1. This CDR3 has 14 amino acids. Germline loops: CDR1 MDHEN, CDR2 SYDVKM. The CDR3 bases are TGTGTCGCGAGTAGGGGGCGGCGGGACACTGAAGCTTTCTTT. It is translated as CVASRGRRDTEAFF. The full variable domain, completed using reference TRBV28 and TRBJ1-1, is DVKVTQSSRYLVKRTGEKVFLECVQDMDHENMFWYRQDPGLGLRLIYFSYDVKMKEKGDIPEGYSVSREKKERFSLILESASTNQTSMYLCVASRGRRDTEAFFGQGTRLTVV.

J is TRBJ1-2 and V is TRBV28, with TRBD1 matching 7 bases. This CDR3 is built from 15 residues. J gave up 6 bases and V 6 bases, and 13 bases lay outside the gene matches. CDR1 and CDR2 from the germline V gene are MDHEN and SYDVKM. CDR3 DNA: TGTGCCAGCAGGACGGGACAGTGGGCCACCCATGGCTACACCTTC. Protein product: CASRTGQWATHGYTF.

The chain carries TRBV2 and TRBJ2-7; TRBD2 agrees at 10 bases. The CDR3 loop spans 13 amino acids. Germline V CDR1 and CDR2: SNHLY, FYNNEI. V lost 10 bases to trimming and J lost 3 bases; unmatched junction nucleotides: 6. The CDR3 nucleotides are TGTGCCACCCAACGGACTAGCGGCTACGAGCAGTACTTC. Its protein is CATQRTSGYEQYF.

The chain carries TRBV10-3 and TRBJ2-1; 9 nucleotides align to TRBD2. CDR1 and CDR2 (germline): ENHRY, SYGVKD. This CDR3 comprises 14 residues. Trimming at V came to 6 bases and at J to 5 bases, leaving 5 bases not matched to a gene. CDR3 bases: TGTGCCATCAGGGCTAGCGGGAACCACAATGAGCAGTTCTTC. The encoded protein is CAIRASGNHNEQFF.

The V gene is TRBV5-1, the J gene TRBJ2-7; the match to TRBD2 covers 10 bases. This CDR3 has 16 residues. Germline loops: CDR1 SGHRS, CDR2 YFSETQ. The trim removed 0 bases at V and 4 bases at J, leaving 7 bases unmatched. The CDR3 coding sequence is TGCGCCAGCAGCTTGGGAGCGGGAGGGCCCGGGTACGAGCAGTACTTC. Translation: CASSLGAGGPGYEQYF.

The gene calls are TRBV18 and TRBJ2-1; 13 bases line up with TRBD2. The length of the CDR3 is 16 residues. The V and J ends lost 3 bases and 8 bases, in that order; junction bases with no gene match: 7. Germline V gives CDR1 KGHSH, CDR2 LQKENI. This CDR3 reads CASSPPGLAGVHEQFF. The DNA for the CDR3 is TGTGCCAGCTCACCCCCCGGACTAGCGGGAGTCCATGAGCAGTTCTTC.

The J gene is TRBJ2-5, the V gene TRBV5-1, with no clear D. Per the germline V gene, CDR1 is SGHRS and CDR2 is YFSETQ. CDR3 length equals 13 residues. V was pared by 4 bases and J by 0 bases, with 7 bases between. The CDR3 loop reads CASSNYNQETQYF. The CDR3 DNA reads TGCGCCAGCAGCAACTATAACCAAGAGACCCAGTACTTC. Drawing the rest from reference TRBV5-1 and TRBJ2-5, the complete variable domain is KAGVTQTPRYLIKTRGQQVTLSCSPISGHRSVSWYQQTPGQGLQFLFEYFSETQRNKGNFPGRFSGRQFSNSRSEMNVSTLELGDSALYLCASSNYNQETQYFGPGTRLLVL.